This passage covers 27 T cell receptor beta chains from one sample sequenced in a study of blood T cells in healthy people across ages. The use of a sample-barcoded 5' primer and a J-beta primer mix characterized a second PCR of roughly 7 to 11 cycles. TCRdb fed the 5' RACE reads into MiXCR, producing one record per CDR3 protein. The table includes about 1 million distinct CDR3 sequences, 35% to 55% detected once. Specimen: blood. These TCRs come from a woman in her sixties in good health.

This chain joins TRBV20-1 and TRBJ2-7; possibly TRBD1 or TRBD2 for D (5 bases each). The J call may be in error: the DNA end matches TRBJ2-5 better. The germline gives CDR1 DFQATT, CDR2 SNEGSKA (reference sequence). The CDR3 loop spans 12 amino acids. CDR3 sequence reads: CSAIEPGQTQYF. The CDR3 DNA follows: TGCAGTGCTATAGAACCGGGACAGACCCAGTACTTC.

This clonotype has only a few counts. The genes are TRBV5-6 and TRBJ2-5; 9 nucleotides line up with TRBD2. Per the germline V gene, CDR1 is SGHDT and CDR2 is YYEEEE. J lost 2 bases, V lost 0 bases, and 5 bases had no gene match. The CDR3 loop spans 16 amino acids. CDR3 loop: CASSLVLAGKQETQYF. The CDR3 region has the DNA TGTGCCAGCAGCTTGGTTCTAGCGGGAAAACAAGAGACCCAGTACTTC.

This chain connects TRBV20-1 to TRBJ2-7; 8 bases are a match to TRBD1. The junction had 12 bases not matched to a gene; V was cut back by 6 bases and J by 2 bases. The germline V gene encodes CDR1 DFQATT and CDR2 SNEGSKA (reference sequence). There are 15 residues in the CDR3. CDR3 bases: TGCAGTGCCCCTGGTCCCGGGACAGGTGCCTACGAGCAGTACTTC. It is translated as CSAPGPGTGAYEQYF.

The table lists this clonotype with a few counts. The J gene is TRBJ2-6, the V gene TRBV20-1, with TRBD1 matching 7 bases. This CDR3 has 15 amino acids. CDR1 and CDR2 from the germline V gene are DFQATT and SNEGSKA (reference sequence). J was trimmed by 0 bases and V by 4 bases; bases with no gene match: 3. The CDR3 DNA sequence: TGCAGTGCTATGGACAGGCGCTCTGGGGCCAACGTCCTGACTTTC. Translating gives CSAMDRRSGANVLTF.

The chain links TRBV15 to TRBJ1-6; D is ambiguous. CDR1 is LNHNV, CDR2 YYDKDF, per germline (reference sequence). The CDR3 covers 12 residues. V lost 1 base to trimming and J lost 8 bases, with 3 bases between them. CDR3 bases: TGTGCCACCAGCAGAGTGGATTCACCCCTCCACTTT. Protein sequence: CATSRVDSPLHF.

CDR3 DNA sequence: TGTGCCAGCAGTTACCTCTTTGGGGGTAGCGGGAGAATGCTGGACAATGAGCAGTTCTTC. It yields the protein CASSYLFGGSGRMLDNEQFF. J is TRBJ2-1 and V is TRBV6-5, with 9 nucleotides matching TRBD2. Trimming at V came to 2 bases and at J to 5 bases, leaving 19 bases not matched to a gene. The CDR3 sequence is 20 residues long. Germline CDR1 reads MNHEY; CDR2 reads SVGAGI.

The chain employs TRBV20-1 and TRBJ2-5, with TRBD2 matching 8 bases. Judging by the DNA end, TRBJ2-4 fits better; the J call may be wrong. This CDR3 spans 13 amino acids. Germline lookup yields CDR1 DFQATT and CDR2 SNEGSKA (reference sequence). The CDR3, as DNA: TGCAGTGCTAGCGGGAGGGGGGGCGACATTCAGTACTTC. Residues: CSASGRGGDIQYF.

The V and J genes are TRBV2 and TRBJ2-3, with 13 bases aligning to TRBD2. J was trimmed by 2 bases and V by 8 bases; bases with no gene match: 1. The CDR3 loop spans 14 amino acids. CDR1 is SNHLY and CDR2 is FYNNEI in the germline V gene. This chain's CDR3 is CASGLAGDTDTQYF. CDR3 coding DNA: TGTGCCAGCGGACTAGCGGGAGACACAGATACGCAGTATTTT.

This clonotype was counted ten times or more. The chain employs TRBV27 and TRBJ2-1; 10 positions agree with TRBD2. The CDR3 sequence is 15 residues long. Per the germline V gene, CDR1 is MNHEY and CDR2 is SMNVEV (reference sequence). Trimming cost V 5 bases and J 2 bases; bases outside gene matches: 3. The chain's CDR3 is CASSRAGGPYNEQFF. Here the CDR3 DNA reads TGTGCCAGCAGTAGAGCGGGAGGGCCCTACAATGAGCAGTTCTTC.

This clonotype was counted a few times. This chain joins TRBV12-3 or TRBV12-4 and TRBJ2-3; 7 positions match TRBD1. Germline trimming cut 7 bases from V and 3 bases from J; bases unmatched to any gene: 4. The CDR3 loop spans 13 amino acids. CDR3 protein: CASILTGTDTQYF. CDR3 coding DNA: TGTGCCAGCATCTTGACAGGGACAGATACGCAGTATTTT.

The chain employs TRBV11-2 and TRBJ2-1, with 10 bases fitting TRBD2. J gave up 2 bases and V 2 bases, and 9 bases lay outside the gene matches. In germline, CDR1 is SGHAT, CDR2 FQNNGV. The CDR3 totals 18 residues. CDR3 sequence (DNA): TGTGCCAGCAGCTTAAGGCCGGTTAGCGGGAGGACCTACAATGAGCAGTTCTTC. Encoded protein: CASSLRPVSGRTYNEQFF.

The V gene is TRBV10-3, the J gene TRBJ1-2; D may be TRBD1 (5 bases). Germline loops: CDR1 ENHRY, CDR2 SYGVKD. V shed 2 bases and J shed 6 bases, with 13 bases lying between them. The length of the CDR3 is 14 residues. As DNA, the CDR3 is TGTGCCATCAGTGAGGGAGGGCCGACAGATGGCTACACCTTC. Its translation is CAISEGGPTDGYTF.

This clonotype was detected a few times. The chain links TRBV6-5 to TRBJ1-2; D is unresolved. CDR3 length: 14 residues. Germline CDR1 reads MNHEY; CDR2 reads SVGAGI. Trimming stripped 6 bases from V and 2 bases from J, with 13 bases between. The CDR3 protein is CASRSPGGNYGYTF. CDR3 DNA sequence: TGTGCCAGCAGGTCTCCGGGAGGGAACTATGGCTACACCTTC.

The rearrangement links TRBV20-1 to TRBJ2-5, with 10 nucleotides matching TRBD2. This CDR3 contains 18 residues. With V trimmed by 6 bases and J by 11 bases, 27 bases remained unmatched. The V gene's germline CDR1 is DFQATT and CDR2 SNEGSKA (reference sequence). CDR3 loop: CSARGATLAGGTYNEQYF. CDR3 in DNA: TGCAGTGCCCGAGGAGCCACCTTAGCGGGAGGCACCTACAATGAGCAGTACTTC.

The chain uses TRBV28 and TRBJ2-1; the D call may be TRBD1 or TRBD2 (5 bases each). The CDR3 spans 16 residues. V was pared by 7 bases and J by 4 bases, with 20 bases between. Looked up from germline, CDR1 is MDHEN and CDR2 is SYDVKM. CDR3 region: CASTELPGRAYNEQFF. The CDR3 DNA reads TGTGCCAGCACCGAACTGCCGGGACGGGCATACAATGAGCAGTTCTTC. The whole variable domain, remainder taken from reference TRBV28 and TRBJ2-1, is DVKVTQSSRYLVKRTGEKVFLECVQDMDHENMFWYRQDPGLGLRLIYFSYDVKMKEKGDIPEGYSVSREKKERFSLILESASTNQTSMYLCASTELPGRAYNEQFFGPGTRLTVL.

The genes are TRBV6-1 and TRBJ2-1; D is possibly TRBD1 or TRBD2 (5 bases each). CDR3 length equals 15 residues. The germline V and J ends were trimmed by 3 bases and 4 bases, with 13 bases remaining between them. Germline V gene lookup returns CDR1 MNHNS and CDR2 SASEGT. Here the CDR3 DNA reads TGTGCCAGCAGTGAGGGGGTTGCAGAGTACAATGAGCAGTTCTTC. Protein product: CASSEGVAEYNEQFF.

This clonotype was found a few times. CDR3 protein: CASSLDVLATMVTDTQYF. The CDR3 nucleotides are TGCGCCAGCAGCTTGGACGTACTAGCGACGATGGTCACAGATACGCAGTATTTT. The chain is built from TRBV5-1 and TRBJ2-3; TRBD2 aligns across 7 bases. Losses at the gene ends were 0 bases for V and 2 bases for J; bases not matched to a gene: 12. This CDR3 comprises 18 residues. The germline gives CDR1 SGHRS, CDR2 YFSETQ.

This chain links TRBV27 with TRBJ2-7, with D possibly being TRBD1 or TRBD2 (5 bases each). Trimming removed 4 bases from V and 0 bases from J, with 16 bases in between. The CDR3 contains 16 residues. Looked up from germline, CDR1 is MNHEY and CDR2 is SMNVEV (reference sequence). CDR3 nucleotides: TGTGCCAGCAGTTGGGAGACAGCCCTAAACTCCTACGAGCAGTACTTC. As protein: CASSWETALNSYEQYF.

The chain employs TRBV28 and TRBJ2-5; TRBD1 is a possible D gene (6 bases). This CDR3 comprises 14 residues. Germline lookup yields CDR1 MDHEN and CDR2 SYDVKM. The V gene lost 5 bases and the J gene lost 0 bases, with 10 bases spanning the gap. CDR3 nucleotides: TGTGCCAGCAGTGTAACAGGGTACCAAGAGACCCAGTACTTC. Its protein product is CASSVTGYQETQYF.

This clonotype was counted only a few times. The CDR3 reads CASSPTGKGTDTQYF. The CDR3 DNA is TGTGCCAGCTCACCAACAGGGAAGGGCACAGATACGCAGTATTTT. The chain employs TRBV18 and TRBJ2-3; D may be TRBD1 (6 bases). V lost 2 bases, J lost 1 base, and 10 bases lay in between. The CDR3 has 15 residues. From germline, CDR1 is KGHSH and CDR2 LQKENI.

The chain joins TRBV6-1 to TRBJ1-2; D remains ambiguous. Germline CDR1 and CDR2: MNHNS and SASEGT. Trimming took off 7 bases at V and 1 base at J, with 7 bases between the two ends. This CDR3 contains 12 residues. The CDR3 here is CASNPDNYGYTF. The CDR3 DNA reads TGTGCCAGCAATCCCGATAACTATGGCTACACCTTC.

CDR3 region: CASSSRRVGNTEAFF. Written as DNA, the CDR3 is TGTGCCAGCAGCTCACGAAGGGTCGGGAACACTGAAGCTTTCTTT. The rearrangement links TRBV7-2 to TRBJ1-1; unclear D gene. This CDR3 region has 15 residues. V lost 4 bases, J lost 1 base, and 13 bases lay in between. CDR1 is SGHTA and CDR2 is FQGNSA in the germline V gene.

This clonotype was detected once. The V call is TRBV20-1, the J call TRBJ2-7; TRBD1 agrees at 9 bases. Losses at the gene ends were 4 bases for V and 2 bases for J; bases not matched to a gene: 6. The CDR3 length is 14 residues. From germline, CDR1 is DFQATT and CDR2 SNEGSKA (reference sequence). CDR3 sequence reads: CSAIGTGGPYEQYF. CDR3 DNA sequence: TGCAGTGCTATAGGAACAGGGGGCCCCTACGAGCAGTACTTC.

This clonotype was recorded a few times. This chain links TRBV7-8 with TRBJ2-1; TRBD2 matches 9 bases. V gave up 5 bases and J gave up 9 bases; unmatched junction bases: 5. Germline CDR1 is SGHVS and CDR2 is FQNEAQ. This CDR3 comprises 13 residues. The CDR3 coding sequence is TGTGCCAGCAGCCTCAGCGGGGGGACTGAGCAGTTCTTC. Protein sequence: CASSLSGGTEQFF.

V gene TRBV9 combines with J gene TRBJ2-1; weak D call: TRBD2 (5 bases). Gene TRBJ2-7 matches the end of the DNA better, so the J call may be wrong. Germline V gene lookup returns CDR1 SGDLS and CDR2 YYNGEE. This CDR3 has 15 residues. The CDR3 DNA sequence: TGTGCCAGCAGCGAAACTAGTGGGTCCTACAATGAGCAGTACTTC. It is translated as CASSETSGSYNEQYF.

V usage is TRBV2 and J usage is TRBJ2-7; the D call may be TRBD1 or TRBD2 (5 bases each). V was clipped by 8 bases and J by 2 bases, with 16 bases between them. There are 14 residues in the CDR3. Germline V gene data show CDR1 as SNHLY and CDR2 as FYNNEI. This CDR3 reads CASHEGELTYEQYF. CDR3 coding DNA: TGTGCCAGCCATGAAGGGGAGCTCACCTACGAGCAGTACTTC. Full variable domain (rest looked up from reference TRBV2 and TRBJ2-7): EPEVTQTPSHQVTQMGQEVILRCVPISNHLYFYWYRQILGQKVEFLVSFYNNEISEKSEIFDDQFSVERPDGSNFTLKIRSTKLEDSAMYFCASHEGELTYEQYFGPGTRLTVT.

The chain combines TRBV9 with TRBJ2-1; 9 bases line up with TRBD2. The CDR3 runs to 16 residues. CDR1 is SGDLS and CDR2 is YYNGEE in the germline V gene. With V trimmed by 3 bases and J by 1 base, 5 bases remained unmatched. CDR3: CASSATAGGSYNEQFF. Here the CDR3 DNA reads TGTGCCAGCAGCGCCACTGCGGGAGGGTCCTACAATGAGCAGTTCTTC.